Included here is one T cell receptor beta chain sequence, with context. What it recognizes is unknown. Trimming removed 4 bases at V and 5 bases at J, with 16 bases between. The CDR3 spans 14 residues. In germline, CDR1 is SGHRS, CDR2 YFSETQ. The sample originates from a study of T-cell memory formation after mild COVID-19. Across the whole study: Across donors, TCR clusters were largely donor specific.

TCRdb processed the 5' RACE reads anew with MiXCR; each CDR3 protein has one entry. The data hold a few hundred thousand distinct CDR3 sequences, with 24% observed a single time. The study's findings and limits: Clones shrinking from day 15 to 85 showed even CD4/CD8 mixes; later expanders tilted CD4+.

This receptor was identified in an adult woman who had mild COVID-19 (a few samples of this study predate the infection). Cell type and time point are not known. The V and J genes are TRBV5-1 and TRBJ2-7; a weak D match, TRBD1 (6 bases). The sample consisted of PBMCs or a T cell subset sorted from them (not recorded which). As DNA, the CDR3 is TGCGCCAGCAGCGCGTACACTACAGGGAACGAGCAGTACTTC. Translating gives CASSAYTTGNEQYF. The entire variable domain, with the rest obtained from reference TRBV5-1 and TRBJ2-7, is as follows: KAGVTQTPRYLIKTRGQQVTLSCSPISGHRSVSWYQQTPGQGLQFLFEYFSETQRNKGNFPGRFSGRQFSNSRSEMNVSTLELGDSALYLCASSAYTTGNEQYFGPGTRLTVT.